Listed below are T cell receptor beta chains from one sample, sequenced in a study of blood T cell repertoires in COVID-19. Generated by immunoSEQ multiplex PCR, the TCRdb table keeps only in-frame clones and is missing some. Counted here are tens of thousands of clones, roughly 88% occurring once; the ten biggest clones make up about 8%. The sample taken for sequencing was peripheral blood. These receptors all come from a human donor in a cohort sampled during active COVID-19. Both conserved end residues are part of each CDR3. The D gene is left open where the match is weak. A clone size is listed for some rows: how often the clone was seen (once, few, many), or a class if it is expanded.

d_call: TRBD2; v_call: TRBV6-2/TRBV6-3; j_call: TRBJ2-5; clone_size: .; cdr3_nt: TGTGCCAGCAGTTGGACTAGCGGGAGCGGGGAGACCCAGTACTTC; cdr3_aa: CASSWTSGSGETQYF
d_call: .; v_call: TRBV4-1; j_call: TRBJ2-7; clone_size: .; cdr3_nt: TGCGCCAGCAGCCAAGGTGTAGGGGGTATCTACGAGCAGTACTTC; cdr3_aa: CASSQGVGGIYEQYF
d_call: .; v_call: TRBV28; j_call: TRBJ2-2; clone_size: few; cdr3_nt: TGTGCCAGCAGTTTCAGGCGGACTTCAACCGGGGAGCTGTTTTTT; cdr3_aa: CASSFRRTSTGELFF
d_call: TRBD2; v_call: TRBV5-1; j_call: TRBJ2-1; clone_size: .; cdr3_nt: TGCGCCAGCAGCTTAGCGGGAGTATCCTACAATGAGCAGTTCTTC; cdr3_aa: CASSLAGVSYNEQFF
d_call: .; v_call: TRBV4-3; j_call: TRBJ1-5; clone_size: .; cdr3_nt: TGCGCCAGCAGCCAAGACACGCGCAGCAATCAGCCCCAGCATTTT; cdr3_aa: CASSQDTRSNQPQHF
d_call: TRBD1; v_call: TRBV6-5; j_call: TRBJ2-7; clone_size: .; cdr3_nt: TGTGCCAGCAAGGACGGGACAGGGGGCTCCTACGAGCAGTACTTC; cdr3_aa: CASKDGTGGSYEQYF
d_call: .; v_call: TRBV4-3; j_call: TRBJ2-7; clone_size: .; cdr3_nt: TGCGCCAGCAGCCACCTCCCACAGGGCTACGAGCAGTACTTC; cdr3_aa: CASSHLPQGYEQYF
d_call: TRBD1; v_call: TRBV30; j_call: TRBJ1-1; clone_size: .; cdr3_nt: TGTGCCTGGGGACAGGTCAACGAAGTCTGGTTCACTGAAGCTTTCTTT; cdr3_aa: CAWGQVNEVWFTEAFF
d_call: TRBD1; v_call: TRBV4-2; j_call: TRBJ2-2; clone_size: .; cdr3_nt: TGTGCCAGCAGCCAGGGACAGGGAGACACCGGGGAGCTGTTTTTT; cdr3_aa: CASSQGQGDTGELFF
d_call: .; v_call: TRBV21-1; j_call: TRBJ2-5; clone_size: .; cdr3_nt: TGTGCCAGCAGCAAAGGACTGGACCAAGAGACCCAGTACTTC; cdr3_aa: CASSKGLDQETQYF
d_call: TRBD1; v_call: TRBV9; j_call: TRBJ2-1; clone_size: .; cdr3_nt: TGTGCCAGCAGCCCCGCAGGGGGCTTGTACAATGAGCAGTTCTTC; cdr3_aa: CASSPAGGLYNEQFF
d_call: TRBD2; v_call: TRBV18; j_call: TRBJ2-7; clone_size: .; cdr3_nt: TGTGCCAGCTCACAAACCGGGACTAGCGGTTACGAGCAGTACTTC; cdr3_aa: CASSQTGTSGYEQYF
d_call: TRBD2; v_call: TRBV7-6; j_call: TRBJ2-2; clone_size: .; cdr3_nt: TGTGCCAGCAGCTTAGCCGCTAGCGGGAGTGGGGACACCGGGGAGCTGTTTTTT; cdr3_aa: CASSLAASGSGDTGELFF
d_call: .; v_call: TRBV18; j_call: TRBJ1-1; clone_size: few; cdr3_nt: TGTGCCAGCTCAGCGAGGGACACTGAAGCTTTCTTT; cdr3_aa: CASSARDTEAFF
d_call: .; v_call: TRBV24-1; j_call: TRBJ2-7; clone_size: .; cdr3_nt: TGTGCCACCAGTGCCCCACCGGCGGGCGAGCAGTACTTC; cdr3_aa: CATSAPPAGEQYF
d_call: .; v_call: TRBV28; j_call: TRBJ1-6; clone_size: once; cdr3_nt: TGTGCCAGCACCCCGACAATCAATTCACCCCTCCACTTT; cdr3_aa: CASTPTINSPLHF
d_call: TRBD1; v_call: TRBV3-1/TRBV3-2; j_call: TRBJ1-1; clone_size: .; cdr3_nt: TGTGCCAGCAGCCTTCGGGACAGTAAAGCTTTCTTT; cdr3_aa: CASSLRDSKAFF
d_call: .; v_call: TRBV2; j_call: TRBJ1-5; clone_size: .; cdr3_nt: TGTGCCAGCAGTTCACAGGGTGGCAATCAGCCCCAGCATTTT; cdr3_aa: CASSSQGGNQPQHF
d_call: TRBD2; v_call: TRBV27; j_call: TRBJ2-7; clone_size: few; cdr3_nt: TGTGCCAGCAGTCTCCGACTAGCGGGAGGTCACGAGCAGTACTTC; cdr3_aa: CASSLRLAGGHEQYF
d_call: .; v_call: TRBV30; j_call: TRBJ1-1; clone_size: .; cdr3_nt: TGTGCCTCGGACCCGGGGGTGAACACTGAAGCTTTCTTT; cdr3_aa: CASDPGVNTEAFF
d_call: .; v_call: TRBV18; j_call: TRBJ2-3; clone_size: once; cdr3_nt: TGTGCCAGCTCACCAGAGGGGAGGTATTTAACAGATACGCAGTATTTT; cdr3_aa: CASSPEGRYLTDTQYF
d_call: .; v_call: TRBV5-6; j_call: TRBJ2-5; clone_size: once; cdr3_nt: TGTGCCAGCAGCTTGACAGGGTTAGAGACCCAGTACTTC; cdr3_aa: CASSLTGLETQYF
d_call: .; v_call: TRBV2; j_call: TRBJ1-4; clone_size: .; cdr3_nt: TGTGCCAGCAGTGAGGGGTTGGACAGAAGGGGTGAAAAACTGTTTTTT; cdr3_aa: CASSEGLDRRGEKLFF
d_call: TRBD2; v_call: TRBV5-6; j_call: TRBJ2-7; clone_size: .; cdr3_nt: TGTGCCAGCAGCCAAATTAGCGGGAGGGGCTACGAGCAGTACTTC; cdr3_aa: CASSQISGRGYEQYF
d_call: .; v_call: TRBV5-5; j_call: TRBJ2-7; clone_size: .; cdr3_nt: TGTGCCAGCAGCTTGGATGCGTCCGGCTCCTACGAGCAGTACTTC; cdr3_aa: CASSLDASGSYEQYF
d_call: .; v_call: TRBV23-1; j_call: TRBJ1-1; clone_size: .; cdr3_nt: TGCGCCCGCCCAGTGGGGGGAGGTATGAACACTGAAGCTTTCTTT; cdr3_aa: CARPVGGGMNTEAFF
d_call: .; v_call: TRBV3-1/TRBV3-2; j_call: TRBJ1-1; clone_size: .; cdr3_nt: TGTGCCAGCAGCCCGTACAAGAACACTGAAGCTTTCTTT; cdr3_aa: CASSPYKNTEAFF
d_call: .; v_call: TRBV5-1; j_call: TRBJ2-5; clone_size: .; cdr3_nt: TGCGCCAGCAGCTTCTACGGGAGTGAAGGAGAGACCCAGTACTTC; cdr3_aa: CASSFYGSEGETQYF
d_call: .; v_call: TRBV12-5; j_call: TRBJ1-5; clone_size: .; cdr3_nt: TGTGCTAGTGGGTTAGTAGCCCAGCCCCAGCATTTT; cdr3_aa: CASGLVAQPQHF
d_call: TRBD1; v_call: TRBV11-3; j_call: TRBJ1-1; clone_size: .; cdr3_nt: TGTGCCAGCAGCCTTAACAGGGGGACTGAAGCTTTCTTT; cdr3_aa: CASSLNRGTEAFF
d_call: .; v_call: TRBV28; j_call: TRBJ2-6; clone_size: .; cdr3_nt: TGTGCCAGCAGCTCTGGACTTATCTCTGGGGCCAACGTCCTGACTTTC; cdr3_aa: CASSSGLISGANVLTF
d_call: TRBD2; v_call: TRBV19; j_call: TRBJ2-3; clone_size: few; cdr3_nt: TGTGCCAGTAGTACTGGACTAGCGGGGGACACAGATACGCAGTATTTT; cdr3_aa: CASSTGLAGDTDTQYF
d_call: .; v_call: TRBV10-3; j_call: TRBJ2-1; clone_size: .; cdr3_nt: TGTGCCATCAGTTTCGGGACTCCCGACTACAATGAGCAGTTCTTC; cdr3_aa: CAISFGTPDYNEQFF
d_call: .; v_call: TRBV10-3; j_call: TRBJ2-1; clone_size: many; cdr3_nt: TGTGCCATCAGTTACTCGACAGTCTACAATGAGCAGTTCTTC; cdr3_aa: CAISYSTVYNEQFF
d_call: .; v_call: TRBV28; j_call: TRBJ1-2; clone_size: .; cdr3_nt: TGTGCCAGCACCTCTTCGGTGGGGGGGAACCCTTACTATGGCTACACCTTC; cdr3_aa: CASTSSVGGNPYYGYTF
d_call: TRBD2; v_call: TRBV18; j_call: TRBJ2-1; clone_size: .; cdr3_nt: TGTGCCAGCTCACCCGTGGTAGCGGGAGGGAATGAGCAGTTCTTC; cdr3_aa: CASSPVVAGGNEQFF
d_call: TRBD1; v_call: TRBV4-2; j_call: TRBJ2-7; clone_size: .; cdr3_nt: TGTGCCAGCAGCCAAGATTCAAGGACAGGGGACGAGCAGTACTTC; cdr3_aa: CASSQDSRTGDEQYF
d_call: TRBD2; v_call: TRBV7-3; j_call: TRBJ2-3; clone_size: once; cdr3_nt: TGTGCCAGCAGTCGGGGGGCAGATACGCAGTATTTT; cdr3_aa: CASSRGADTQYF
d_call: .; v_call: TRBV5-1; j_call: TRBJ2-1; clone_size: once; cdr3_nt: TGCGCCAGCAGCTTAAGACTAGGTAACAATGAGCAGTTCTTC; cdr3_aa: CASSLRLGNNEQFF
d_call: TRBD2; v_call: TRBV7-2; j_call: TRBJ2-3; clone_size: .; cdr3_nt: TGTGCCAGCAGCCTAGGACTAGCGGGAGGTGCAGATACGCAGTATTTT; cdr3_aa: CASSLGLAGGADTQYF
d_call: TRBD2; v_call: TRBV11-3; j_call: TRBJ2-7; clone_size: .; cdr3_nt: TGTGCCAGCAGCTTGGGTATAGCAGCGGGAGGGTACGAGCAGTACTTC; cdr3_aa: CASSLGIAAGGYEQYF
d_call: TRBD1; v_call: TRBV27; j_call: TRBJ2-7; clone_size: .; cdr3_nt: TGTGCCAGCAGTTTTCAGGACAGGACCCCCTACGAGCAGTACTTC; cdr3_aa: CASSFQDRTPYEQYF
d_call: .; v_call: TRBV30; j_call: TRBJ2-5; clone_size: .; cdr3_nt: TGTGCCTGGAGTGCCAGGGGTCTAGAGACCCAGTACTTC; cdr3_aa: CAWSARGLETQYF
d_call: .; v_call: TRBV21-1; j_call: TRBJ1-1; clone_size: .; cdr3_nt: TGTGCCAGCAGCCCGAGGGTTGGAGGGAACACTGAAGCTTTCTTT; cdr3_aa: CASSPRVGGNTEAFF
d_call: TRBD1; v_call: TRBV6-2/TRBV6-3; j_call: TRBJ2-2; clone_size: .; cdr3_nt: TGTGCCAGCAGTGATAACAGGGGTAACACCGGGGAGCTGTTTTTT; cdr3_aa: CASSDNRGNTGELFF
d_call: .; v_call: TRBV3-1/TRBV3-2; j_call: TRBJ2-5; clone_size: .; cdr3_nt: TGTGCCAGCAGCCGTAGCCAAGAGACCCAGTACTTC; cdr3_aa: CASSRSQETQYF
d_call: TRBD1; v_call: TRBV18; j_call: TRBJ2-2; clone_size: .; cdr3_nt: TGTGCCAGCTCACGCCCCGGACAGGGAAGAACCGGGGAGCTGTTTTTT; cdr3_aa: CASSRPGQGRTGELFF
d_call: .; v_call: TRBV29-1; j_call: TRBJ2-5; clone_size: .; cdr3_nt: TGCAGCGTTGGTGGACAAGGGGGTGAGACCCAGTACTTC; cdr3_aa: CSVGGQGGETQYF
d_call: .; v_call: TRBV4-3; j_call: TRBJ1-4; clone_size: few; cdr3_nt: TGCGCCAGCAGCCTGAGGGTGGGTGAAAAACTGTTTTTT; cdr3_aa: CASSLRVGEKLFF
d_call: .; v_call: TRBV6-5; j_call: TRBJ2-7; clone_size: .; cdr3_nt: TGTGCCAGCAGCATAAGGGGGACAGAGCAGTACTTC; cdr3_aa: CASSIRGTEQYF
d_call: .; v_call: TRBV4-2; j_call: TRBJ1-2; clone_size: .; cdr3_nt: TGTGCCAGCAGCCAAACACAGGGTATCGACTATGGCTACACCTTC; cdr3_aa: CASSQTQGIDYGYTF
d_call: TRBD2; v_call: TRBV7-2; j_call: TRBJ2-3; clone_size: .; cdr3_nt: TGTGCCAGCAGCTCTCTAGCGGGGGGAGGGCATGGGAATACGCAGTATTTT; cdr3_aa: CASSSLAGGGHGNTQYF
d_call: TRBD1; v_call: TRBV18; j_call: TRBJ1-5; clone_size: .; cdr3_nt: TGTGCCAGCTCACCATCATCCGGGACAGGGCCGGGGCAGCCCCAGCATTTT; cdr3_aa: CASSPSSGTGPGQPQHF
d_call: .; v_call: TRBV2; j_call: TRBJ1-5; clone_size: .; cdr3_nt: TGTGCCAGCAGTGAACAGGGTTGGGGTCAGCCCCAGCATTTT; cdr3_aa: CASSEQGWGQPQHF